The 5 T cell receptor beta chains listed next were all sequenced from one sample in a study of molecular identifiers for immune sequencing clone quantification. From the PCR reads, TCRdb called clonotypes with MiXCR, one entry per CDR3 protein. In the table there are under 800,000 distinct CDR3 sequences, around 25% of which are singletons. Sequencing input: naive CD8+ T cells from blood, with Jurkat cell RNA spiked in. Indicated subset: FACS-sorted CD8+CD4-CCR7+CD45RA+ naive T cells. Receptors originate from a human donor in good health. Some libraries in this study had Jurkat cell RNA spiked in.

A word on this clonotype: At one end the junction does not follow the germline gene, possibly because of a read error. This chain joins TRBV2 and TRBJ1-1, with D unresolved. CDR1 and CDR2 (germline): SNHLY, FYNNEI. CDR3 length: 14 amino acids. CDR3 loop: CASSEWAMNPEAFF. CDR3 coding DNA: TGTGCCAGCAGTGAATGGGCCATGAACCCTGAAGCTTTCTTT.

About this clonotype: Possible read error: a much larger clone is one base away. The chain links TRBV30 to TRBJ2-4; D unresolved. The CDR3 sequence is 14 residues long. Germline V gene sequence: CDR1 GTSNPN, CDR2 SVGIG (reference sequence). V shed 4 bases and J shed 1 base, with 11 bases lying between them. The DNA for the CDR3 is TGTGCCTGGATGTCAGATTCGGCCAAAAACATTCAGTACTTC. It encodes CAWMSDSAKNIQYF.

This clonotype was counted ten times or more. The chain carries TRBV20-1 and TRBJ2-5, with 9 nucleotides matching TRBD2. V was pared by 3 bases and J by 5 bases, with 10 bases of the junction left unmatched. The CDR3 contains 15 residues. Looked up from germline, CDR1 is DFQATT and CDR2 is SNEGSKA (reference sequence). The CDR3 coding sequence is TGCAGTGCTAGTATGATAGCGGGAGCTCAGGAGACCCAGTACTTC. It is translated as CSASMIAGAQETQYF.

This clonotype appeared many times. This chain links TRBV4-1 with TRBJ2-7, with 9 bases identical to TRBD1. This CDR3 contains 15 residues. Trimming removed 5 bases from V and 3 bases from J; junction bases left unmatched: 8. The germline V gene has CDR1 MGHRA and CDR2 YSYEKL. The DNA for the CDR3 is TGCGCCAGCAGCTTACCGGGGACAGGGCACTACGAGCAGTACTTC. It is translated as CASSLPGTGHYEQYF.

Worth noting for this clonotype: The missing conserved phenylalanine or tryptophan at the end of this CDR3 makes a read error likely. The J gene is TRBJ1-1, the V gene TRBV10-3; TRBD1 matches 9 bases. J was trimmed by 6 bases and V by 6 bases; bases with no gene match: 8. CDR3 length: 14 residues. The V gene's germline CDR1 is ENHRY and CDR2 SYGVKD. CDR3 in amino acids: CAIRAGTGYAEAFS. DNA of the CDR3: TGTGCCATCAGAGCCGGGACAGGGTACGCTGAAGCTTTCTCT.